This T cell receptor beta chain stems from a study of cytomegalovirus exposure and HLA in healthy donors. Study-level background: Tens of millions of unique TCR sequences came from HLA-typed donors in an early release.

Germline values: CDR1 SGHNT, CDR2 YENEEA. The CDR3 sequence is 13 residues long. The germline V and J ends were trimmed by 2 bases and 7 bases, with 8 bases remaining between them. This clone was seen only a few times. What it binds is not known. Healthy bone marrow donors made up the donors. The study ran its PCR with 60 Vbeta and 13 Jbeta primers. Here immunoSEQ multiplex PCR was the method, and the copy in TCRdb shows in-frame clones only, minus some. The sample lists 98,000 or so clones, over 9% occurring once. Broader study findings: Cytomegalovirus association was assigned to more than 150 TCR beta chains. Several of the most significant clusters were apparently associated with common viral pathogens in a later analysis.

The rearrangement joins TRBV11-3 to TRBJ1-4; the D gene is possibly TRBD1 (5 bases). The clonotype originates from a man aged 40-49 years in good health and CMV-seropositive. The sample comprised PBMCs. CDR3 loop: CASSLTGGEKLFF. The CDR3 DNA follows: TGTGCCAGCAGCTTAACGGGGGGTGAAAAACTGTTTTTT.